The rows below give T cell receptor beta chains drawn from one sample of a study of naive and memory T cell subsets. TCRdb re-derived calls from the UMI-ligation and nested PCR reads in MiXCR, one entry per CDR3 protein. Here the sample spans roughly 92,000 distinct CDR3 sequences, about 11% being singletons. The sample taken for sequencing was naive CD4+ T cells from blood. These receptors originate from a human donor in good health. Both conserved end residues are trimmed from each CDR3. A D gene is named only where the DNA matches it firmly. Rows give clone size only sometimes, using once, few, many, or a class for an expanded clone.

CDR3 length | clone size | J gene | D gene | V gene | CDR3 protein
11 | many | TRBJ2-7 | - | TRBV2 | ASKVGGIYEQY
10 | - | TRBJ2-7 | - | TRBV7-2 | ASGFSRYEQY
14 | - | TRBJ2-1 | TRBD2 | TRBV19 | ATNPGGLAGRYEQF
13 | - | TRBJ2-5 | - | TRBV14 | ASSQDVSSGQTQY
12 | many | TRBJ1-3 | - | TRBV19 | ASSRRVFGNTIY
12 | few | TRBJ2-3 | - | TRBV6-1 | ASSKQGFTDTQY
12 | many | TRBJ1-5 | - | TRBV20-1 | SARDQGRQLPQH
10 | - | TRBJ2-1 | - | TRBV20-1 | SAAVVRNEQF
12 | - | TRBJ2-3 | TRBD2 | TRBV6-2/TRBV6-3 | ASSTGTRFGTQY
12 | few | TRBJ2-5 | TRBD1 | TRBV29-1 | SVEGQGGQETQY
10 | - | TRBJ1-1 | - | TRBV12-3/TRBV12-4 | ASSLGQGRAF
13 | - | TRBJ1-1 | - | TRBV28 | ASSSLRSLNTEAF
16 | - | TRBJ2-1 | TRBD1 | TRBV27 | ASSYARDRVGTYNEQF
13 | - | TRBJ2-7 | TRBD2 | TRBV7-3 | ASSLLRGSTDEQY
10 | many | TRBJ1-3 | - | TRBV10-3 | AISSTGNTIY
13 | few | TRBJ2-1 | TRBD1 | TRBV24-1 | ATSVDRGRKDEQF
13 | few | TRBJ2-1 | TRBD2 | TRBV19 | ASSPSGVGNNEQF
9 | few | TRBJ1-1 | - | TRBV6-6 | ATLLNTEAF
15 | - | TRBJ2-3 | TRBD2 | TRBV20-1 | SARGTSGDFSTDTQY
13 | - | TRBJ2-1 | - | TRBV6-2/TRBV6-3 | ASRPGLSSYNEQF
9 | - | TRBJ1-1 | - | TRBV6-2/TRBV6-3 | ASSYRAEAF
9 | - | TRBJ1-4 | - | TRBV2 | ASSEVSQLF
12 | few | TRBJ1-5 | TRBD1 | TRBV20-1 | SAREDRSYQPQH
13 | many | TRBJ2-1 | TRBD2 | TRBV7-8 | ASSLVAGGRGEQF
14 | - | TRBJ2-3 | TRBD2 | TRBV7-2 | ASSLKGGGGSDTQY
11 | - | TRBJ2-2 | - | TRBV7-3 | ASSRDGIGELF
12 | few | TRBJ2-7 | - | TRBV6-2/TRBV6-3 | ASSQIVLHYEQY
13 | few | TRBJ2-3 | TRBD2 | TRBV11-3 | ASRGEQTSTDTQY
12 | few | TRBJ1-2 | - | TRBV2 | ASSHQQVSYGYT
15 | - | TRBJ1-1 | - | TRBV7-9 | ASSLRQVREMNTEAF
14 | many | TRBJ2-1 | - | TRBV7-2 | ASSLAYVQGDNEQF
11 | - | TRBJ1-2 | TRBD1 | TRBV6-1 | ASKYTGVYGYT
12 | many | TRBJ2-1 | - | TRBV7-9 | ASSGGGFYNEQF
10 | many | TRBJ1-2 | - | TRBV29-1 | SGGTTNYGYT
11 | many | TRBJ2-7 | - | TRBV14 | ASSLIEGLEQY
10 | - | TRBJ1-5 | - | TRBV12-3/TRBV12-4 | ASSLTQGPQH
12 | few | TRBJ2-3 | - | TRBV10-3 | AISVFGSTHTQY
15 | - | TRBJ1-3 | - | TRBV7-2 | ASSLVHTLNSGNTIY
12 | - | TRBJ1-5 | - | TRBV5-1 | ASSLGQVNQPQH
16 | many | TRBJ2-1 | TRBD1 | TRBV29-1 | SVKRPGQHFSSYNEQF
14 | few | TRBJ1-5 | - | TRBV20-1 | SAPFRGSFGNQPQH
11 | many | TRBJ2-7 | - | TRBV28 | ASTSGVPYEQY
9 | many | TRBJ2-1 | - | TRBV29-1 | SVVGPDEQF
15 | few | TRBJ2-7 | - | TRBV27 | ASSLRTGPTAFHEQY
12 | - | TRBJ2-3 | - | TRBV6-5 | ASRPALAKDTQY
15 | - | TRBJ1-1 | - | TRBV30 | AWSGSSDSKGITEAF
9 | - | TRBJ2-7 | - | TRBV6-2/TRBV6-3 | ASRIRAEQY
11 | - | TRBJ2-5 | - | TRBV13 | ASSSRVQETQY
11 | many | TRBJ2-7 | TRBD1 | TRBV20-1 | SARRQGPPEQY
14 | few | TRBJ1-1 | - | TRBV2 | ASKGRGSLVNTEAF
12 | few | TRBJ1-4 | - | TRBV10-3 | AISATATNEKLF